The rows below give T cell receptor beta chains drawn from one sample of a study of blood T cells in healthy people across ages. One entry per CDR3 protein, called by TCRdb with MiXCR from the 5' RACE reads. Among over 950,000 distinct CDR3 sequences listed, 45% to 60% were seen once. The material sequenced was blood. These receptors came from a woman aged 60-75 years in good health. The CDR3 runs from the conserved cysteine through the conserved F or W. D genes are given only for firm matches. Clone size is given for some rows only: seen once, a few or many times, or a class if the clone is expanded.

J | size | D | V | CDR3 | DNA
TRBJ2-7 | NA | TRBD1 | TRBV27 | CASSFLGQGGTYEQYF | TGTGCCAGCAGTTTCCTTGGACAGGGGGGAACCTACGAGCAGTACTTC
TRBJ2-1 | NA | TRBD2 | TRBV4-1 | CASSQGTSGSEQFF | TGCGCCAGCAGCCAAGGGACTAGCGGGAGCGAGCAGTTCTTC
TRBJ2-5 | NA | NA | TRBV7-9 | CASSSTLGQGGQETQYF | TGTGCCAGCAGCTCTACCCTAGGCCAGGGGGGACAAGAGACCCAGTACTTC
TRBJ2-4 | few | NA | TRBV15 | CATSRERTLAKNIQYF | TGTGCCACCAGCAGAGAACGAACCCTAGCCAAAAACATTCAGTACTTC
TRBJ2-1 | NA | TRBD1 | TRBV7-3 | CASSLTWTGFYNEQFF | TGTGCCAGCAGCTTAACATGGACAGGGTTTTACAATGAGCAGTTCTTC
TRBJ2-7 | few | NA | TRBV7-9 | CASSRPTVSYEQYF | TGTGCCAGCAGCAGGCCGACAGTTTCCTACGAGCAGTACTTC
TRBJ1-1 | NA | TRBD1 | TRBV29-1 | CSVVTGEGTEAFF | TGCAGCGTTGTTACAGGGGAGGGCACTGAAGCTTTCTTT
TRBJ2-7 | NA | NA | TRBV2 | CASSEWTVSSYEQYF | TGTGCCAGCAGTGAATGGACCGTTAGCTCCTACGAGCAGTACTTC
TRBJ1-5 | once | NA | TRBV15 | CATSRDYGGSNQPQHF | TGTGCCACCAGCAGAGATTATGGGGGAAGCAATCAGCCCCAGCATTTT
TRBJ2-5 | once | NA | TRBV9 | CASSETPLAGGTQYF | TGTGCCAGCAGCGAGACCCCACTAGCTGGGGGGACCCAGTACTTC
TRBJ2-3 | NA | NA | TRBV12-3/TRBV12-4 | CASIARRDSISSLDTQYF | TGTGCCAGCATCGCTCGTCGGGACTCCATCTCGTCTTTAGATACGCAGTATTTT
TRBJ2-1 | once | TRBD2 | TRBV7-2 | CASSSREGEQFF | TGTGCCAGCAGCAGCAGGGAGGGTGAGCAGTTCTTC
TRBJ2-1 | NA | NA | TRBV4-2 | CASNEGDMEHNEQFF | TGTGCCAGCAATGAAGGAGACATGGAACACAATGAGCAGTTCTTC
TRBJ2-4 | NA | TRBD1 | TRBV7-2 | CASSSGGTGLNIQYF | TGTGCCAGCAGCTCCGGAGGGACAGGCCTAAACATTCAGTACTTC
TRBJ2-5 | few | NA | TRBV20-1 | CSAHGTGETQYF | TGCAGTGCCCACGGGACGGGAGAGACCCAGTACTTC
TRBJ1-5 | NA | NA | TRBV20-1 | CSATRRGQPQHF | TGCAGTGCAACTCGCCGGGGTCAGCCCCAGCATTTT
TRBJ1-1 | NA | NA | TRBV2 | CASSSRVIGTEAFF | TGTGCCAGCAGTTCCAGGGTGATTGGCACTGAAGCTTTCTTT
TRBJ2-7 | NA | NA | TRBV27 | CASSLSGVGSYEQYF | TGTGCCAGCAGTTTATCAGGGGTTGGCTCCTACGAGCAGTACTTC